The 21 T cell receptor beta chains below were found in one sample sequenced in a study of tumor-infiltrating lymphocytes in oesophageal squamous cell carcinoma. TCRdb processed the PCR reads anew with MiXCR; each CDR3 protein has one entry. This sample has roughly 20,000 distinct CDR3 sequences, with more than 30% found just once. Sequencing was performed on esophageal tumor tissue. These receptors all stem from a male donor with esophageal squamous cell carcinoma.

This clonotype was found a few times. A read error may produce the germline difference seen at one junction end. J is TRBJ2-1 and V is TRBV11-2; a weak D match, TRBD1 (6 bases). The DNA end favors TRBJ2-5, so the J call may be wrong. The germline gives CDR1 SGHAT, CDR2 FQNNGV. This CDR3 region has 15 residues. CDR3 in DNA: TGTGCCAGCACCTTAGGGTGGACAGCTCGAGAGACCCAGTACTTC. The encoded protein is CASTLGWTARETQYF.

The chain carries TRBV12-3 or TRBV12-4 and TRBJ1-1; no firm D call. The CDR3 spans 12 residues. The V end lost 7 bases, the J end lost 0 bases, and 6 bases lay between the germline ends. The CDR3 DNA follows: TGTGCCAGCACACTAATGAACACTGAAGCTTTCTTT. Translating it yields CASTLMNTEAFF.

V gene TRBV6-2 or TRBV6-3 combines with J gene TRBJ1-1; D call uncertain. Between the trimmed V and J ends, which lost 6 bases and 2 bases, there was a span of 22 bases. CDR3 length: 17 amino acids. CDR1 and CDR2 from the germline V gene are MNHEY and SVGEGT. CDR3 coding DNA: TGTGCCAGCAGCTTCCGCGGGCTGGCCAGACTAAACACTGAAGCTTTCTTT. Translation: CASSFRGLARLNTEAFF.

This clonotype was picked up many times. V gene TRBV6-1 combines with J gene TRBJ1-1, with D maybe TRBD1 (6 bases). The CDR3 consists of 14 residues. The V and J ends lost 4 bases and 5 bases respectively, with 14 bases between them. Germline loops: CDR1 MNHNS, CDR2 SASEGT. CDR3 nucleotide sequence: TGTGCCAGCAGTGTGGGCCAGGGGAGAACTGAAGCTTTCTTT. This encodes CASSVGQGRTEAFF.

The rearrangement joins TRBV7-8 to TRBJ2-7, with 7 bases aligning to TRBD2. Germline V gene lookup returns CDR1 SGHVS and CDR2 FQNEAQ. This CDR3 contains 14 residues. V gave up 5 bases and J gave up 7 bases; unmatched junction bases: 11. CDR3 in amino acids: CASSLPSGHNEQYF. The CDR3 coding sequence is TGTGCCAGCAGCCTCCCTAGCGGCCACAATGAGCAGTACTTC.

This clonotype has just a few counts. The junction does not match germline at one end; this may be a read error. This chain links TRBV5-3 with TRBJ2-3; 8 nucleotides line up with TRBD1. TRBV5-3 carries the ORF label, with uncertain function. The CDR3 runs 15 residues. Written as DNA, the CDR3 is TGTGCCAGCAGCTTATCAGGGGGCGGCACAGATACGCAGTATTTT. Protein product: CASSLSGGGTDTQYF.

The V call is TRBV7-2, the J call TRBJ1-1; D might be TRBD1 (5 bases). CDR3 length equals 13 residues. Germline V lookup: CDR1 SGHTA, CDR2 FQGNSA. Trimming removed 2 bases at V and 4 bases at J, with 8 bases between. CDR3 loop: CASSLSGGTEAFF. CDR3 bases: TGTGCCAGCAGCTTATCGGGGGGCACTGAAGCTTTCTTT. The full variable domain, in which reference TRBV7-2 and TRBJ1-1 provide the parts outside the CDR3, is GAGVSQSPSNKVTEKGKDVELRCDPISGHTALYWYRQSLGQGLEFLIYFQGNSAPDKSGLPSDRFSAERTGGSVSTLTIQRTQQEDSAVYLCASSLSGGTEAFFGQGTRLTVV.

The gene calls are TRBV6-6 and TRBJ2-4; 7 bases are shared with TRBD1. With the DNA end fitting TRBJ2-7 better, the J assignment may be wrong. This CDR3 comprises 13 residues. CDR1 MNHNY and CDR2 SVGAGI come from the germline V gene (reference sequence). CDR3 in amino acids: CAGKGRGYNEQYF. In DNA, the CDR3 is TGTGCAGGGAAGGGCAGGGGGTATAACGAGCAGTACTTC.

This clonotype qualifies as medium-sized. The chain combines TRBV7-2 with TRBJ2-4; D is perhaps TRBD1 or TRBD2 (6 bases each). Trimming took 1 base from V and 6 from J, leaving 13 bases between them. The CDR3 runs to 15 residues. Germline V CDR1 and CDR2: SGHTA, FQGNSA. CDR3 loop: CASSLVQGGLNIQYF. The CDR3 DNA sequence: TGTGCCAGCAGCTTAGTACAGGGAGGTTTAAACATTCAGTACTTC.

On this clonotype itself: An end of the junction differs from the germline gene, which may be a read error. The CDR3 sequence: CSARDAGNVYNSPLHF. DNA of the CDR3: TGCAGTGCTAGAGACGCGGGCAATGTCTATAATTCACCCCTCCACTTC. The J gene is TRBJ2-4, the V gene TRBV20-1; weak D call: TRBD2 (5 bases). CDR3 length equals 16 residues. Germline V gives CDR1 DFQATT, CDR2 SNEGSKA (reference sequence).

V gene TRBV27 combines with J gene TRBJ2-3, with 7 bases fitting TRBD1. The tail of the sequence fits TRBJ2-7 better, so the J call may be wrong. This CDR3 contains 16 residues. Germline loops: CDR1 MNHEY, CDR2 SMNVEV (reference sequence). The CDR3 spells CASSLGGQAFYNEQYF. The CDR3 DNA reads as TGTGCCAGCAGCCTAGGAGGACAGGCGTTCTACAATGAGCAGTACTTC.

This clonotype was found a few times. The V and J genes are TRBV27 and TRBJ2-3; 7 nucleotides align to TRBD2. Germline lookup yields CDR1 MNHEY and CDR2 SMNVEV (reference sequence). The trim removed 6 bases at V and 4 bases at J, leaving 13 bases unmatched. CDR3 length: 16 residues. The CDR3 DNA is TGTGCCAGCAGCCCCGTGACAGCGGGACCCCCAGATACGCAGTATTTT. Its protein product is CASSPVTAGPPDTQYF.

The chain combines TRBV5-1 with TRBJ2-5, with D tentatively TRBD2 (6 bases). The CDR3 runs to 14 residues. The V gene's germline CDR1 is SGHRS and CDR2 YFSETQ. V lost 2 bases, J lost 4 bases, and 12 bases lay in between. The CDR3: CASSFGGDGETQYF. As DNA, the CDR3 is TGCGCCAGCAGCTTTGGCGGGGACGGAGAGACCCAGTACTTC.

This clonotype was seen repeatedly, ten times or more. The gene calls are TRBV5-1 and TRBJ1-3; 8 bases are shared with TRBD1. Trimming at V came to 2 bases and at J to 2 bases, leaving 3 bases not matched to a gene. This CDR3 region has 15 residues. The germline V gene has CDR1 SGHRS and CDR2 YFSETQ. In nucleotides, the CDR3 is TGCGCCAGCAGCTTAGGACAGGGCACTGGAAACACCATATATTTT. The encoded protein is CASSLGQGTGNTIYF.

This clonotype showed up many times. This chain joins TRBV10-3 and TRBJ2-7, with 10 bases matching TRBD2. Germline V gives CDR1 ENHRY, CDR2 SYGVKD. The junction had 6 bases not matched to a gene; V was cut back by 0 bases and J by 4 bases. The CDR3 length is 16 residues. This CDR3 reads CAISESPASGSYEQYF. DNA of the CDR3: TGTGCCATCAGTGAGTCTCCGGCTAGCGGGAGTTACGAGCAGTACTTC.

Ten or more counts support this clonotype. This sequence joins TRBV28 and TRBJ2-1; perhaps TRBD1 as D (5 bases). The V gene lost 6 bases and the J gene lost 9 bases, with 21 bases spanning the gap. This CDR3 has 15 residues. Germline lookup yields CDR1 MDHEN and CDR2 SYDVKM. The CDR3 here is CASRGRSAGEREQFF. CDR3 nucleotide sequence: TGTGCCAGCAGGGGGCGCTCGGCTGGTGAACGTGAGCAGTTCTTC. Full variable domain (remainder filled in from reference TRBV28 and TRBJ2-1): DVKVTQSSRYLVKRTGEKVFLECVQDMDHENMFWYRQDPGLGLRLIYFSYDVKMKEKGDIPEGYSVSREKKERFSLILESASTNQTSMYLCASRGRSAGEREQFFGPGTRLTVL.

Within the sample, this clonotype is medium-sized. The gene calls are TRBV7-9 and TRBJ1-6, with D hard to call. V lost 7 bases, J lost 9 bases, and 10 bases lay in between. This CDR3 spans 12 amino acids. Looked up from germline, CDR1 is SEHNR and CDR2 is FQNEAQ (reference sequence). DNA of the CDR3: TGTGCCAGCACCGTAGAGGGTTCACCCCTCCACTTT. It translates to CASTVEGSPLHF.

This clonotype was seen many times. The chain joins TRBV19 to TRBJ2-1; D gene unclear. This CDR3 is 12 amino acids long. Trimming left V 2 bases short and J 9 bases short, with 8 bases between. Looked up from germline, CDR1 is LNHDA and CDR2 is SQIVND (reference sequence). The DNA for the CDR3 is TGTGCCAGTAGTATATCTCCCAGTGAGCAGTTCTTC. Encoded protein: CASSISPSEQFF.

The rearrangement joins TRBV12-3 or TRBV12-4 to TRBJ2-1, with 13 nucleotides matching TRBD2. The CDR3 consists of 14 residues. The J segment lost 10 bases and the V segment lost 4 bases, leaving 4 bases of the junction unmatched. CDR3 protein: CASSWTSGGYEQFF. CDR3 nucleotide sequence: TGTGCCAGCAGTTGGACTAGCGGGGGCTACGAGCAGTTCTTC.

Note on this clonotype: A much larger clone lies a single base off, so this may be a read error. The V call is TRBV5-4, the J call TRBJ2-1, with D possibly TRBD2 on 5 matching bases. The germline V gene encodes CDR1 SGHNT and CDR2 YYREEE (reference sequence). This CDR3 is built from 16 residues. Written as DNA, the CDR3 is TGCGCCAACAGCTTGGCCTTTAGCGCGTCCTACAATGAGCAGTTCTTC. Translation gives CANSLAFSASYNEQFF. The variable domain in full, completed from reference TRBV5-4 and TRBJ2-1, reads ETGVTQSPTHLIKTRGQQVTLRCSSQSGHNTVSWYQQALGQGPQFIFQYYREEENGRGNFPPRFSGLQFPNYSSELNVNALELDDSALYLCANSLAFSASYNEQFFGPGTRLTVL.

The genes are TRBV7-4 and TRBJ2-3; 11 positions agree with TRBD2. This CDR3 has 16 residues. Germline V CDR1 and CDR2: SGHVT, SQSDAQ. Unmatched junction bases numbered 7, after V lost 3 bases and J lost 5 bases. The CDR3 bases are TGTGCCAGCAGCTTTAGCGGGAGGGCCTCGGGAGATACGCAGTATTTT. Its protein is CASSFSGRASGDTQYF.